Sequencing of this TCR beta chain was carried out in a study of molecular identifiers for immune sequencing clone quantification. One entry per CDR3 protein results from TCRdb running MiXCR on the PCR reads. Altogether 600,000 to 650,000 distinct CDR3 sequences are present, about 20% being singletons, with the ten largest covering 0.75% to 0.95%. This clonotype has a handful of counts. The CDR3 is 11 residues long. Germline values: CDR1 SGHAT, CDR2 FQNNGV. Trimming took 1 base from V and 10 from J; bases not matched to a gene: 1. This TCR was sampled from a human donor in good health. Some libraries in this study had Jurkat cell RNA spiked in. The chain joins TRBV11-2 to TRBJ2-7; TRBD2 agrees at 7 bases. The source material was naive CD8+ T cells from blood, with Jurkat cell RNA spiked in. The subset denotes: FACS-sorted CD8+CD4-CCR7+CD45RA+ naive T cells. The CDR3 sequence is CASSLGEGQYF. CDR3 nucleotides: TGTGCCAGCAGCTTAGGGGAGGGTCAGTACTTC.